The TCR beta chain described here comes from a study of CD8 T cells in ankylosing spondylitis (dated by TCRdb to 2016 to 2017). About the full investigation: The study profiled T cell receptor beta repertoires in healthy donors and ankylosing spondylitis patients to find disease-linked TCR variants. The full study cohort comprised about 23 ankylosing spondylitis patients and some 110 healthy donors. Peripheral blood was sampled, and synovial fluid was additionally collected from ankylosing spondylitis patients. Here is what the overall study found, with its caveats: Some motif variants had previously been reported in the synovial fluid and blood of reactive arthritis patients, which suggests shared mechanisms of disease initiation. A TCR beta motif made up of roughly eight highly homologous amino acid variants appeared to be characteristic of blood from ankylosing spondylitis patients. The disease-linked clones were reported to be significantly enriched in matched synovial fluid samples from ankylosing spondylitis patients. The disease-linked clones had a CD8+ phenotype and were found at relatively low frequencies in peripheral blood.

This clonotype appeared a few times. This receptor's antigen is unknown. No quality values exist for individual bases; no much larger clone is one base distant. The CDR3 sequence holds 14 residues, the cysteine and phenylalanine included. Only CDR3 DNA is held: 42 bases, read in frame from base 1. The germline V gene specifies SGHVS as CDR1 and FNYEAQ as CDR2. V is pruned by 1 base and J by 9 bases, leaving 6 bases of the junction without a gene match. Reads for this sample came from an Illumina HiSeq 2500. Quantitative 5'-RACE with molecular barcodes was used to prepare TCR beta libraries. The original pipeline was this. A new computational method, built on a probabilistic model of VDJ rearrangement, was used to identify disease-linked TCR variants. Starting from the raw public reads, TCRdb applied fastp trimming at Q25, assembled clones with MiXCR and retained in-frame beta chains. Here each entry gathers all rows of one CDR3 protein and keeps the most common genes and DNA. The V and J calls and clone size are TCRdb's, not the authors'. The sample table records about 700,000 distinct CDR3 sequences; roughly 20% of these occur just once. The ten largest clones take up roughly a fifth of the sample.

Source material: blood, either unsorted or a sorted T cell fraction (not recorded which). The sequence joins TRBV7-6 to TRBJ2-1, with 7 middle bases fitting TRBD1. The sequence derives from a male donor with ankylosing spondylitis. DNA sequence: TGTGCCAGCAGCTTAGGGGACAGTCTCTTTGAGCAGTTCTTC. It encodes CASSLGDSLFEQFF.